The rows below give T cell receptor beta chains drawn from one sample of a study of T-cell memory formation after mild COVID-19. TCRdb called the 5' RACE reads again in MiXCR, with one record for every CDR3 protein. The table shows about 350,000 distinct CDR3 sequences, with roughly an eighth occurring only once. Sequencing input: PBMCs or a T cell subset sorted from them (not recorded which). These receptors came from a man younger than 30 who had mild COVID-19 (a few samples of this study predate the infection). Cell type and time point are not known. Both conserved end residues are part of each CDR3. The order of the fields is clone size, D gene, J gene, V gene, CDR3 DNA, CDR3 protein. The D gene is left open where the match is weak. Some rows have no size entry. The others give once, few or many, or a class for an expanded clone.

>few|TRBD1|TRBJ2-3|TRBV12-3/TRBV12-4
TGTGCCAGCAGTTTAGGGACAGGGGGAAACACAGATACGCAGTATTTT
CASSLGTGGNTDTQYF
>NA|NA|TRBJ2-5|TRBV5-1
TGCGCCAGCAGCAACCGGGACCAGCTGGGGCGGACCCAGTACTTC
CASSNRDQLGRTQYF
>many|NA|TRBJ2-3|TRBV5-5
TGTGCCAGCAGCTTGGATGGGCCAGATACGCAGTATTTT
CASSLDGPDTQYF
>NA|NA|TRBJ1-4|TRBV12-3/TRBV12-4
TGTGCCAGCACCCGGGACGGAGGCGGCGAAAAACTGTTTTTT
CASTRDGGGEKLFF
>NA|TRBD1|TRBJ2-5|TRBV5-4
TGTGCCAGCAGCTTGGCAGGGACAGGGGGGACCCAGTACTTC
CASSLAGTGGTQYF
>many|NA|TRBJ2-7|TRBV5-1
TGCGCCAGCAGCTTGGAGGGCCCTACAGGGATCGAGGACGAGCAGTACTTC
CASSLEGPTGIEDEQYF
>few|NA|TRBJ2-3|TRBV5-1
TGCGCCAGCAGCAAATCAGGGTCCCGCACAGATACGCAGTATTTT
CASSKSGSRTDTQYF
>NA|NA|TRBJ2-1|TRBV5-5
TGTGCCAGCAGCCGGGGACGGGGACCCTACAATGAGCAGTTCTTC
CASSRGRGPYNEQFF
>many|NA|TRBJ2-3|TRBV12-3/TRBV12-4
TGTGCCAGCGGACCCGGTGGGGCCTCACAAGATACGCAGTATTTT
CASGPGGASQDTQYF
>NA|TRBD1|TRBJ2-1|TRBV6-2/TRBV6-3
TGTGCCAGCGCGACCCCCGGGACAGGGAGCGATGAGCAGTTCTTC
CASATPGTGSDEQFF
>many|TRBD1|TRBJ2-7|TRBV5-1
TGCGCCAGCAGCCGGGACAGGGTTTTATACGAGCAGTACTTC
CASSRDRVLYEQYF
>many|TRBD1|TRBJ2-7|TRBV12-3/TRBV12-4
TGTGCCAGCAGTCGAGACAGGGTCTACGAGCAGTACTTC
CASSRDRVYEQYF
>NA|NA|TRBJ2-1|TRBV7-6
TGTGCCAGCAGCTTCCGGGGAGAGGGGACCTACAATGAGCAGTTCTTC
CASSFRGEGTYNEQFF
>NA|NA|TRBJ2-3|TRBV4-2
TGTGCCAGCAGCCCTCGGGGCCGGGGCACAGATACGCAGTATTTT
CASSPRGRGTDTQYF
>few|NA|TRBJ2-5|TRBV7-3
TGTGCCAGCAGCCCGGACCAAACCTGGGAGACCCAGTACTTC
CASSPDQTWETQYF
>NA|TRBD1|TRBJ1-5|TRBV6-6
TGTGCCAGCACCAACCCAGGGGGGCACAGCAATCAGCCCCAGCATTTT
CASTNPGGHSNQPQHF
>NA|TRBD2|TRBJ2-5|TRBV9
TGTGCCAGCAGCGTAGCGAGTCCAGCGGGGGGGCCGGAGACCCAGTACTTC
CASSVASPAGGPETQYF
>few|NA|TRBJ2-3|TRBV7-9
TGTGCCAGCAGCCACGGAGAGAGGGCAGATACGCAGTATTTT
CASSHGERADTQYF
>many|NA|TRBJ2-1|TRBV6-6
TGTGCCAGCAGCTTAGTCAATGAGCAGTTCTTC
CASSLVNEQFF
>few|TRBD1|TRBJ1-2|TRBV4-1
TGCGCCAGCAGCCAAGATTTGGGGACAGCCTTCTATGGCTACACCTTC
CASSQDLGTAFYGYTF
>few|NA|TRBJ1-4|TRBV7-9
TGTGCCAGCAGCTTAGCGCCCGCCCTCACCCACGAAAAACTGTTTTTT
CASSLAPALTHEKLFF
>NA|NA|TRBJ2-3|TRBV7-8
TGTGCCAGCAGCGCCGTAGGGGGAGTTACGTCCACAGATACGCAGTATTTT
CASSAVGGVTSTDTQYF
>NA|NA|TRBJ1-2|TRBV9
TGTGCCAGCAGCGTAGCTACGAGATTACTGATTACTGGCTACACCTTC
CASSVATRLLITGYTF
>NA|NA|TRBJ2-5|TRBV5-7
TGTGCCAGCAGCGTCTGGGGTTGGAGGTCAGAGACCCAGTACTTC
CASSVWGWRSETQYF
>NA|TRBD1|TRBJ2-7|TRBV11-2
TGTGCCAGCAGCTTGACAGGGACCTACGAGCAGTACTTC
CASSLTGTYEQYF
>few|TRBD1|TRBJ2-5|TRBV5-6
TGTGCCAGCAGCTTGTCAGGGGGCTCGGAAGAGACCCAGTACTTC
CASSLSGGSEETQYF
>NA|NA|TRBJ2-6|TRBV11-2
TGTGCCAGCAGCTTAGAATATGCCGGGTGGGTCCTGACTTTC
CASSLEYAGWVLTF
>once|TRBD1|TRBJ2-5|TRBV24-1
TGTGCCACCAGTGATCCCGGGACAGGGGGCCGTGAGACCCAGTACTTC
CATSDPGTGGRETQYF
>NA|TRBD1|TRBJ1-1|TRBV2
TGTGCCAGCAGCTTCGGACAGGTCGCCACTGAAGCTTTCTTT
CASSFGQVATEAFF
>many|TRBD1|TRBJ1-1|TRBV7-6
TGTGCCAGCAGCTGGAAGACAGGGCCGGGCACTGAAGCTTTCTTT
CASSWKTGPGTEAFF
>NA|NA|TRBJ2-3|TRBV3-1
TGTGCCAGCACTCCGGGACGGTACACAGATACGCAGTATTTT
CASTPGRYTDTQYF
>NA|TRBD2|TRBJ2-1|TRBV19
TGTGCCAGTAGTATATCTAGCGGGGGGTCCAATGAGCAGTTCTTC
CASSISSGGSNEQFF
>few|TRBD1|TRBJ1-1|TRBV4-1
TGCGCCAGCAGCCAAGATCAGAACAGGGGAGCTTTCTTT
CASSQDQNRGAFF
>NA|NA|TRBJ2-7|TRBV6-6
TGTGCCAGCAGTTACAGGGCAGCCTACGAGCAGTACTTC
CASSYRAAYEQYF
>few|NA|TRBJ2-3|TRBV7-2
TGTGCCAGCAGCGGTCAAACGCCTCGCACAGATACGCAGTATTTT
CASSGQTPRTDTQYF
>NA|NA|TRBJ1-1|TRBV7-2
TGTGCCAGCAGCCCGCTTGGGTGGGGGCAATGGGCTTTCTTT
CASSPLGWGQWAFF
>many|NA|TRBJ1-4|TRBV5-6
TGTGCCAGCAGCGGTCAAACGGGAAGACTGTTTTTT
CASSGQTGRLFF
>NA|TRBD1|TRBJ1-2|TRBV4-1
TGCGCCAGCAGCCCCGGTTTTTTCGACAGGGAAGGCTACACCTTC
CASSPGFFDREGYTF
>NA|TRBD2|TRBJ2-5|TRBV5-5
TGTGCCAGCAGCTTGGATCGCGGGGGGGCCGGAGAGACCCAGTACTTC
CASSLDRGGAGETQYF
>few|NA|TRBJ2-7|TRBV5-1
TGCGCCAGCAGCTTGAACCTCTACGAGCAGTACTTC
CASSLNLYEQYF